This paragraph covers one T cell receptor beta chain sequence. This sample is part of a study of blood T cell repertoires in COVID-19. Background on the study: Whether acute or convalescent, the COVID-19 samples came from the United States, Italy and Spain.

V shed 1 base and J shed 7 bases, with 10 bases lying between them. The CDR3 covers 14 residues. Germline V lookup: CDR1 LGHDT, CDR2 YNNKEL (reference sequence). Profiling relied on immunoSEQ multiplex PCR, and the TCRdb table lists in-frame clones only, not all of them. The top ten hold around 4.6% of the sample, which has 250,000 or so clones, roughly 87% seen once. The clonotype originates from a woman aged 40 to 50 who had recovered from COVID-19. Sample: peripheral blood. J is TRBJ2-2 and V is TRBV3-1 (or the pseudogene TRBV3-2); D possibly corresponds to TRBD2 (5 bases). This CDR3 reads CASSQVAIVGELFF. CDR3 nucleotides: TGTGCCAGCAGCCAAGTAGCGATCGTCGGGGAGCTGTTTTTT.